This T cell receptor beta chain was recovered during a study of long-term antiretroviral therapy in people with HIV. Study in general: In the earliest collections, sampling predates the 2015 immediate-ART recommendation by about a decade.

Findings of the study overall: The clones with expansion before ART were dominant in the repertoire at all time points.

Remarks on this clone: No antigen is known for it.

It was version v3.0 of the immunoSEQ assay that was run at survey level. Clones were sequenced by immunoSEQ multiplex PCR, and TCRdb holds only the in-frame ones, with some missing. The sample gives some 19,000 clones, roughly 79% of which show up once; 6.9% is in the top ten. Every participant gave one or more pre-ART and two or more post-ART PBMC samples. The samples comprised about 0.95-11 million cryopreserved PBMC ahead of DNA extraction. Germline V gene data show CDR1 as ENHRY and CDR2 as SYGVKD. Trimming shortened V by 2 bases and J by 3 bases, and 14 bases separated the two germline ends. The CDR3 loop spans 16 amino acids.

Sequencing used unsorted PBMCs, obtained 2.2 years after starting antiretroviral therapy. V is TRBV10-3 and J is TRBJ2-1; a weak D match, TRBD2 (7 bases). The TCR originated in a man aged 45-60 years with HIV. The CDR3 loop reads CAISEAGASGYNEQFF. In nucleotides, the CDR3 is TGTGCCATCAGTGAGGCGGGGGCTAGCGGCTACAATGAGCAGTTCTTC.